One sample yielded the 8 T cell receptor beta chains listed below, sequenced in a study of human T cells and chemical hapten exposure. TCRdb passed the RACE reads through MiXCR, listing each CDR3 protein once. The sample records 90,000 to 120,000 distinct CDR3 sequences, more than 9.5% being singletons. Time point reported: patch test 1, 2 weeks after DPC sensitization. Treatment of the sample: therapeutic diphenylcyclopropenone sensitization with weekly scalp DPC. The specimen was whole blood, collected in connection with sensitization to the hapten diphenylcyclopropenone (DPC). These receptors were taken from a woman in her forties with alopecia areata. Some clones in this sample may be carry-over from other donors' samples.

CDR3 sequence (DNA): TGTGCCAGCAGCCCCGGGACAGGGTGGGAAGATACGCAGTATTTT. This gives the protein CASSPGTGWEDTQYF. The chain uses TRBV5-8 and TRBJ2-3; 9 bases fit TRBD1. Trimming removed 4 bases from V and 5 bases from J; junction bases left unmatched: 8. The CDR3 is 15 amino acids. Looked up from germline, CDR1 is SGHTS and CDR2 is YDEGEE. Full variable domain (rest looked up from reference TRBV5-8 and TRBJ2-3): EAGVTQSPTHLIKTRGQQATLRCSPISGHTSVYWYQQALGLGLQFLLWYDEGEERNRGNFPPRFSGRQFPNYSSELNVNALELEDSALYLCASSPGTGWEDTQYFGPGTRLTVL.

This sequence joins TRBV4-3 and TRBJ2-7; 10 bases align to TRBD1. This CDR3 region has 13 residues. Germline V CDR1 and CDR2: LGHNA, YSLEER. J was trimmed by 4 bases and V by 8 bases; bases with no gene match: 5. CDR3 sequence (DNA): TGCGCCAGCGGGGACAGGGGACAGTACGAGCAGTACTTC. Translation gives CASGDRGQYEQYF.

This clonotype turned up a few times. The gene calls are TRBV19 and TRBJ1-1, with D uncertain. This CDR3 has 15 amino acids. V was trimmed by 0 bases and J by 5 bases, leaving 13 bases between them. Germline CDR1 and CDR2: LNHDA and SQIVND (reference sequence). CDR3 protein: CASSIDSLAGTEAFF. DNA of the CDR3: TGTGCCAGTAGTATAGACAGCCTCGCGGGGACTGAAGCTTTCTTT. The full variable domain, its missing parts supplied by reference TRBV19 and TRBJ1-1, is DGGITQSPKYLFRKEGQNVTLSCEQNLNHDAMYWYRQDPGQGLRLIYYSQIVNDFQKGDIAEGYSVSREKKESFPLTVTSAQKNPTAFYLCASSIDSLAGTEAFFGQGTRLTVV.

In this sample, this clonotype turned up a few times. The genes are TRBV19 and TRBJ2-3, with a weak D call TRBD2 (5 bases). The length of the CDR3 is 14 residues. V was shortened by 1 base and J by 10 bases, with 15 bases between the two germline ends. Germline CDR1 is LNHDA and CDR2 is SQIVND (reference sequence). CDR3 protein: CASSIGGSLVAQYF. Written as DNA, the CDR3 is TGTGCCAGTAGTATAGGAGGGAGCCTGGTTGCGCAGTATTTT.

The chain links TRBV3-1 to TRBJ2-3, with D perhaps TRBD2 (5 bases). The germline gives CDR1 LGHDT, CDR2 YNNKEL (reference sequence). Trimming stripped 4 bases from V and 6 bases from J, with 11 bases between. The CDR3 consists of 13 residues. The CDR3 reads CASSLRGADTQYF. Written as DNA, the CDR3 is TGTGCCAGCAGCCTCCGGGGAGCGGATACGCAGTATTTT.

This clonotype was seen many times. J is TRBJ2-7 and V is TRBV11-2; D remains unclear. With 11 bases removed from V and 6 bases from J, the gap between germline ends came to 14 bases. The CDR3 is 11 amino acids. Looked up from germline, CDR1 is SGHAT and CDR2 is FQNNGV. The CDR3 spells CACGEKIEQYF. CDR3 DNA: TGTGCCTGTGGCGAAAAGATCGAGCAGTACTTC.

V and J are TRBV7-9 and TRBJ2-6; D might be TRBD2 (5 bases). Trimming took 5 bases from V and 4 from J, leaving 15 bases between them. Germline V gives CDR1 SEHNR, CDR2 FQNEAQ (reference sequence). The CDR3 extends over 16 amino acids. CDR3 amino acids: CASSPTGMRGANVLTF. CDR3 nucleotides: TGTGCCAGCAGCCCCACGGGGATGCGAGGGGCCAACGTCCTGACTTTC. Together with reference TRBV7-9 and TRBJ2-6, the CDR3 gives the full variable domain: DTGVSQNPRHKITKRGQNVTFRCDPISEHNRLYWYRQTLGQGPEFLTYFQNEAQLEKSRLLSDRFSAERPKGSFSTLEIQRTEQGDSAMYLCASSPTGMRGANVLTFGAGSRLTVL.

In its sample, this clonotype was seen a few times. The chain links TRBV7-2 to TRBJ2-7; D remains ambiguous. In germline, CDR1 is SGHTA, CDR2 FQGNSA. V was clipped by 2 bases and J by 4 bases, with 15 bases between them. CDR3 length: 15 residues. The chain's CDR3 is CASSLNGPTGYEQYF. The CDR3 DNA is TGTGCCAGCAGCTTAAATGGCCCGACGGGTTACGAGCAGTACTTC.